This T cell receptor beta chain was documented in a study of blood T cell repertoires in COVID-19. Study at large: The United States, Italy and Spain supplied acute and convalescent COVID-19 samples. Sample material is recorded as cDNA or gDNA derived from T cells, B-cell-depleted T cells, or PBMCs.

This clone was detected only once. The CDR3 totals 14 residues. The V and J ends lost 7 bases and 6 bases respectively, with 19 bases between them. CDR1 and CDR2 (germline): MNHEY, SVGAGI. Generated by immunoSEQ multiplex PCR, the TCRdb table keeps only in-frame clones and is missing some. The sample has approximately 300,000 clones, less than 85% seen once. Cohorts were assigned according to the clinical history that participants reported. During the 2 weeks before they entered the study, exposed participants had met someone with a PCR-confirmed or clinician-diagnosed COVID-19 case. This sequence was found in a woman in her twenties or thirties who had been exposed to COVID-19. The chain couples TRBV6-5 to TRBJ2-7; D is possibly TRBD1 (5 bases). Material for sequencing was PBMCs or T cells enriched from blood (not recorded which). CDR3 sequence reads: CASKNGQGPSEQYF. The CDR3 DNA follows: TGTGCCAGCAAAAACGGGCAGGGCCCCTCCGAGCAGTACTTC.